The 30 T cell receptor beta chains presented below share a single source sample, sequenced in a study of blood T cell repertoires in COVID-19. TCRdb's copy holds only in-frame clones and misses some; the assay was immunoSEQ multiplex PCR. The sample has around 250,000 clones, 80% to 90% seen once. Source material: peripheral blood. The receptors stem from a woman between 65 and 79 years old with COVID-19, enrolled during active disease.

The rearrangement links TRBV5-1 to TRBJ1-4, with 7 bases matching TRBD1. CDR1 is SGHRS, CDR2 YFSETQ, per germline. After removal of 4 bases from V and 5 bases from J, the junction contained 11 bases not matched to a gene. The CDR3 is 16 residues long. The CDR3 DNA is TGCGCCAGCAGCCCCCTCCTGACAGGGAGCAATGAAAAACTGTTTTTT. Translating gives CASSPLLTGSNEKLFF.

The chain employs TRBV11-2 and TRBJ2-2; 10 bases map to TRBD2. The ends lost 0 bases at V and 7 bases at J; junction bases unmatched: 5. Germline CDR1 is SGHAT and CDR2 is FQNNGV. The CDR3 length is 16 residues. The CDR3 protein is CASSLDPSGRIGELFF. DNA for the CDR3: TGTGCCAGCAGCTTAGATCCTAGCGGGAGAATCGGGGAGCTGTTTTTT.

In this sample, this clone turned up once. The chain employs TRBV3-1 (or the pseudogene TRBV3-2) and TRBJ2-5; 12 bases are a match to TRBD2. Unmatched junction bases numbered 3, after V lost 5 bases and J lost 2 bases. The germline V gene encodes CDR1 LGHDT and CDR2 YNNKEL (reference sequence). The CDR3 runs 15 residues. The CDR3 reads CASSETSGRQETQYF. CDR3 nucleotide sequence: TGTGCCAGCAGCGAGACTAGCGGGAGACAAGAGACCCAGTACTTC.

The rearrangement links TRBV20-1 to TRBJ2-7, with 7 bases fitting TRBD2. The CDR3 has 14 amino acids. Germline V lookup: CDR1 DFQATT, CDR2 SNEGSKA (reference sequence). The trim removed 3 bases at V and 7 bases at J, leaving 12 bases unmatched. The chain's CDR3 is CSASREARVTEQYF. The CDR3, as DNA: TGCAGTGCTAGTCGGGAGGCCCGAGTAACGGAGCAGTACTTC.

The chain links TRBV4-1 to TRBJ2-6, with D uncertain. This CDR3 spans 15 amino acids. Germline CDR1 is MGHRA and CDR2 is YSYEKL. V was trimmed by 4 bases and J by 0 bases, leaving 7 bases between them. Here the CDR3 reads CASSRTASGANVLTF. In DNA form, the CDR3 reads TGCGCCAGCAGCCGAACAGCCTCTGGGGCCAACGTCCTGACTTTC.

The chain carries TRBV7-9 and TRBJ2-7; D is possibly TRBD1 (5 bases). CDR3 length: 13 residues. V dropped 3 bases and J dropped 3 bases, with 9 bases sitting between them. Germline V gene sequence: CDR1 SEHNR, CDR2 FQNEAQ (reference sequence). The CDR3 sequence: CASSFGASYEQYF. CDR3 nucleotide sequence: TGTGCCAGCAGCTTTGGGGCTAGCTACGAGCAGTACTTC.

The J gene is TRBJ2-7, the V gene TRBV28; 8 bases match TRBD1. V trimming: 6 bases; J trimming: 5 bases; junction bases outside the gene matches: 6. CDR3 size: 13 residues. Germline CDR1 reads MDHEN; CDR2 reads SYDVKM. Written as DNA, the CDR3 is TGTGCCAGCAGACGGACAGGGCACCACGAGCAGTACTTC. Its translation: CASRRTGHHEQYF.

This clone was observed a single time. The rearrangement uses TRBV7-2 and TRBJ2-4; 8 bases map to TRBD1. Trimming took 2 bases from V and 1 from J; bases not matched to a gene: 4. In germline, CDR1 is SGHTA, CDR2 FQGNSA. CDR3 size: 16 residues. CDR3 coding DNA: TGTGCCAGCAGCTTACTAGGACAGGGCGCCAAAAACATTCAGTACTTC. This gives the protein CASSLLGQGAKNIQYF.

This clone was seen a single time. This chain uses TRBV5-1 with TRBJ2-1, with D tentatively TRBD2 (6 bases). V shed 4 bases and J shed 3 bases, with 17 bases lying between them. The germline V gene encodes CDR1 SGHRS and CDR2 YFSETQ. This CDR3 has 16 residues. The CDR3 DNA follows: TGCGCCAGCAGCCCTGAAGCGGGCCAATACTACAATGAGCAGTTCTTC. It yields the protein CASSPEAGQYYNEQFF.

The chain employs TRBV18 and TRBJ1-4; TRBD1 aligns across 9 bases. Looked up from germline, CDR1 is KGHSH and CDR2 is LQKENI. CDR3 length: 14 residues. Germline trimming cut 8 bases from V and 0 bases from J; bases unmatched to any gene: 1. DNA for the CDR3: TGTGCCAGCCGGACAGGGGCAACTAATGAAAAACTGTTTTTT. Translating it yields CASRTGATNEKLFF.

In DNA form, the CDR3 reads TGTGCCAGCTCACCACCGGCAGGGCGAGGAAACACCATATATTTT. Its protein product is CASSPPAGRGNTIYF. The chain recombines TRBV18 with TRBJ1-3; a possible D gene is TRBD1 (5 bases). The CDR3 has 15 amino acids. Germline V gene data show CDR1 as KGHSH and CDR2 as LQKENI. Trimming stripped 0 bases from V and 4 bases from J, with 10 bases between.

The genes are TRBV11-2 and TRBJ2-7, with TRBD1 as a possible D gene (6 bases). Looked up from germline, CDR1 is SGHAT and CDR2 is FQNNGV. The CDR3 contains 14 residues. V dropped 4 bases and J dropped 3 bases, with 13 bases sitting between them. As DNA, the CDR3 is TGTGCCAGCAGCTCACCGGGACAACTCTACGAGCAGTACTTC. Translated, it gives CASSSPGQLYEQYF.

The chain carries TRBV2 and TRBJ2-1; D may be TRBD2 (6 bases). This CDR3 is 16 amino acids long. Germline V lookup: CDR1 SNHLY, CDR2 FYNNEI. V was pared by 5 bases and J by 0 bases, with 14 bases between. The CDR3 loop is CASSPTTRPSYNEQFF. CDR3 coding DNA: TGTGCCAGCAGTCCAACGACTAGGCCCTCCTACAATGAGCAGTTCTTC. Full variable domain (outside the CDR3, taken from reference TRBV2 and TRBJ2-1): EPEVTQTPSHQVTQMGQEVILRCVPISNHLYFYWYRQILGQKVEFLVSFYNNEISEKSEIFDDQFSVERPDGSNFTLKIRSTKLEDSAMYFCASSPTTRPSYNEQFFGPGTRLTVL.

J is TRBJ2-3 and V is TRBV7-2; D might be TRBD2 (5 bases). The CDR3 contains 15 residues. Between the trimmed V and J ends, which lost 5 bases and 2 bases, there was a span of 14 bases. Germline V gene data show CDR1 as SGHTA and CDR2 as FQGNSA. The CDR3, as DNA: TGTGCCAGCAGCCCCGGACTTACGAACACAGATACGCAGTATTTT. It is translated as CASSPGLTNTDTQYF.

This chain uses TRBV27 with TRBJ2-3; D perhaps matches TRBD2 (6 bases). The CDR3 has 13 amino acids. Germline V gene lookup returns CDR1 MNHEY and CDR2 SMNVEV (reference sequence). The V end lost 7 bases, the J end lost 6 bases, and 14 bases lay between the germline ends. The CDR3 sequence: CASKVGGMDTQYF. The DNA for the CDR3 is TGTGCCAGCAAAGTAGGAGGGATGGATACGCAGTATTTT.

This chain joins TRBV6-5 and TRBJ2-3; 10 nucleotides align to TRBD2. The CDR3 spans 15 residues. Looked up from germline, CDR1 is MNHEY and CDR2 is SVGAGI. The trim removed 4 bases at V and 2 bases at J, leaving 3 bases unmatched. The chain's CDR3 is CASSFTSGITDTQYF. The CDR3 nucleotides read TGTGCCAGCAGTTTCACTAGCGGGATCACAGATACGCAGTATTTT.

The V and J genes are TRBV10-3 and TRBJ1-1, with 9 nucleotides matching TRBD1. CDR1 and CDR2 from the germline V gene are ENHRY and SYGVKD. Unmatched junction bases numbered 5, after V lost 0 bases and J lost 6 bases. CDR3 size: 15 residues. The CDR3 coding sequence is TGTGCCATCAGTGAGTCGACAGGGGGTAATGCTGAAGCTTTCTTT. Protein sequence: CAISESTGGNAEAFF.

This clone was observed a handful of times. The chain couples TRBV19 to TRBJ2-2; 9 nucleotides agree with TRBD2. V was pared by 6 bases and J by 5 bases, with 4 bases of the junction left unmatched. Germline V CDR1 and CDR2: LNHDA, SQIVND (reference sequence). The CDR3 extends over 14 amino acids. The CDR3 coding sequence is TGTGCCAGTAGCGGACTAGCGTTGACCGGGGAGCTGTTTTTT. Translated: CASSGLALTGELFF.

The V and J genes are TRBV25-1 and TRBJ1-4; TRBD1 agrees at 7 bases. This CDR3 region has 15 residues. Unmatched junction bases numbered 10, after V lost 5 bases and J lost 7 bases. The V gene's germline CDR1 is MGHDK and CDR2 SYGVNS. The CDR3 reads CASSTPGQLTEKLFF. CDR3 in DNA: TGTGCCAGCAGTACACCGGGACAGCTCACTGAAAAACTGTTTTTT.

CDR3 DNA: TGTGCCAGCAGCTTAACCGTCGGGGAGCTGTTTTTT. It yields the protein CASSLTVGELFF. This chain connects TRBV7-3 to TRBJ2-2; D unresolved. Trimming cost V 0 bases and J 7 bases, with 3 bases left between them. CDR3 length equals 12 residues. Germline-derived CDR1 and CDR2 are SGHTA and FQGTGA.

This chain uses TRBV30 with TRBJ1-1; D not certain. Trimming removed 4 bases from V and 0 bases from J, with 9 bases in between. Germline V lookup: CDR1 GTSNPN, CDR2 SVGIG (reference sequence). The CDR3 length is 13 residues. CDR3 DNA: TGTGCCTGGAAGCTGGAGCTGAACACTGAAGCTTTCTTT. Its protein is CAWKLELNTEAFF. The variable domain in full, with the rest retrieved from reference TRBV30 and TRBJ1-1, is SQTIHQWPATLVQPVGSPLSLECTVEGTSNPNLYWYRQAAGRGLQLLFYSVGIGQISSEVPQNLSASRPQDRQFILSSKKLLLSDSGFYLCAWKLELNTEAFFGQGTRLTVV.

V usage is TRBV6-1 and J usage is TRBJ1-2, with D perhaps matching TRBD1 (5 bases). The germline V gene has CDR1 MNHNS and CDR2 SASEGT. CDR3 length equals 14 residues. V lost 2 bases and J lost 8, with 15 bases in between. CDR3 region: CASSEIRRGGGYTF. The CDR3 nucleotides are TGTGCCAGCAGTGAAATCCGCCGTGGGGGGGGCTACACCTTC.

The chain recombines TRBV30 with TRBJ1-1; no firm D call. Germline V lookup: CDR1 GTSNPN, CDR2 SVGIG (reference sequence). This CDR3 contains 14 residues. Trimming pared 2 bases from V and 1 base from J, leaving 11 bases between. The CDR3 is CAWSRGRQNTEAFF. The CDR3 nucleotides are TGTGCCTGGAGTAGAGGCCGGCAGAACACTGAAGCTTTCTTT.

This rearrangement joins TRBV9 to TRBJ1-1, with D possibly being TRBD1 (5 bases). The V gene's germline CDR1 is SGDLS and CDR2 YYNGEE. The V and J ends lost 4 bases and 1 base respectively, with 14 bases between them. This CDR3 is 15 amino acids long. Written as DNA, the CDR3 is TGTGCCAGCAGCCCCAGCGTGGGGGGGAACACTGAAGCTTTCTTT. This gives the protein CASSPSVGGNTEAFF.

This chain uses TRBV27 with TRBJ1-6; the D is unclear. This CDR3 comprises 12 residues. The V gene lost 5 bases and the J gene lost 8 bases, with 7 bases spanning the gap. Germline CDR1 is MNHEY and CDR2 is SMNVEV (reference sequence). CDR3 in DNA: TGTGCCAGCAGTCCCCCAGATTCACCCCTCCACTTT. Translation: CASSPPDSPLHF.

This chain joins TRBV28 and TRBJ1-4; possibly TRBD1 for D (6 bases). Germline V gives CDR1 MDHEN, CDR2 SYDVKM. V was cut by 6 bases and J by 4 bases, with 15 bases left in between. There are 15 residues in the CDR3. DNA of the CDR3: TGTGCCAGCAGACCGGGGGGGCAGAATAATGAAAAACTGTTTTTT. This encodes CASRPGGQNNEKLFF.

This CDR3 reads CASSPPTGATYEQYF. CDR3 DNA sequence: TGTGCCAGCTCACCACCGACAGGGGCAACCTACGAGCAGTACTTC. This chain joins TRBV18 and TRBJ2-7; 8 bases agree with TRBD1. Germline assignment: CDR1 KGHSH and CDR2 LQKENI. The CDR3 extends over 15 amino acids. V dropped 0 bases and J dropped 2; count of bases not matched to a gene: 3.

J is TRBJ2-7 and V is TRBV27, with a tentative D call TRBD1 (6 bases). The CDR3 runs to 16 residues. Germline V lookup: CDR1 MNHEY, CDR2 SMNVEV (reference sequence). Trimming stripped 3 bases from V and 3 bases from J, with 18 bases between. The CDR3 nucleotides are TGTGCCAGCAGTTTCCTAGGGGGATCGGTCGTCTACGAGCAGTACTTC. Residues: CASSFLGGSVVYEQYF.

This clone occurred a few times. The CDR3: CASSLWGRAGTEAFF. The CDR3 nucleotides read TGTGCCAGCAGCTTATGGGGTAGGGCGGGAACTGAAGCTTTCTTT. This rearrangement joins TRBV7-8 to TRBJ1-1, with unresolved D. Germline loops: CDR1 SGHVS, CDR2 FQNEAQ. The V and J ends lost 2 bases and 5 bases respectively, with 15 bases between them. The CDR3 runs 15 residues.

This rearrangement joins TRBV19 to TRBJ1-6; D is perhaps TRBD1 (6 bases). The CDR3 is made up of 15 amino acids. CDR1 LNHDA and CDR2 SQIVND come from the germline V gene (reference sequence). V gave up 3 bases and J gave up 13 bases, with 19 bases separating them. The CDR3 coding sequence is TGTGCCAGTAGTATTCTGGGGGCGGAAATTCGGCCCCTCCACTTT. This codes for CASSILGAEIRPLHF.